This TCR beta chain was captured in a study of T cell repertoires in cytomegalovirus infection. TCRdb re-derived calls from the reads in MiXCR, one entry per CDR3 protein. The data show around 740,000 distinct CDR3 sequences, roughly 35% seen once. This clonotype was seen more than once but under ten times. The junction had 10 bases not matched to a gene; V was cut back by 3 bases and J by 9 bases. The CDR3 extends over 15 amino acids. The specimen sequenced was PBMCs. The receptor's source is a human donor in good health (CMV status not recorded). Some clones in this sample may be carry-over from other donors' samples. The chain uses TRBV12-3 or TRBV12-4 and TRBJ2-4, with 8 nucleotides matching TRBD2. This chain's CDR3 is CASSFTGLDRSIQYF. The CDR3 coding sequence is TGTGCCAGCAGTTTTACGGGACTAGATCGATCCATTCAGTACTTC.